These T cell receptor beta chains were read from a single sample in a study of shared clonotypes between healthy human individuals. Clones were sequenced by immunoSEQ multiplex PCR, and TCRdb holds only the in-frame ones, with some missing. The sample carries about 490,000 clones, roughly 78% recorded once. The material sequenced was PBMCs. All receptors derive from a woman aged 40-49 years in good health. Some clones in this sample may be carry-over from other donors' samples. The CDR3 runs from the conserved cysteine through the conserved F or W. Each record gives: J gene, clone size, V gene, D gene, CDR3 protein, CDR3 DNA. A D gene is named only where the DNA matches it firmly. Clone size is given for some rows only: seen once, a few or many times, or a class if the clone is expanded.

j_gene: TRBJ2-1
abundance: .
v_gene: TRBV7-2
d_gene: .
CDR3aa: CASSGYSYNEQFF
CDR3nt: TGTGCCAGCAGCGGATACAGTTACAATGAGCAGTTCTTC

j_gene: TRBJ2-2
abundance: .
v_gene: TRBV9
d_gene: TRBD1
CDR3aa: CASSIAGGNAGELFF
CDR3nt: TGTGCCAGCAGCATCGCAGGGGGCAATGCCGGGGAGCTGTTTTTT

j_gene: TRBJ1-2
abundance: .
v_gene: TRBV14
d_gene: .
CDR3aa: CASSQDLGVYGYTF
CDR3nt: TGTGCCAGCAGCCAAGATCTAGGGGTCTATGGCTACACCTTC

j_gene: TRBJ2-6
abundance: .
v_gene: TRBV30
d_gene: .
CDR3aa: CAWSGGSGANVLTF
CDR3nt: TGTGCCTGGAGCGGGGGTTCTGGGGCCAACGTCCTGACTTTC

j_gene: TRBJ1-4
abundance: .
v_gene: TRBV7-8
d_gene: .
CDR3aa: CASRLGPDPEKLFF
CDR3nt: TGTGCCAGCAGGCTAGGGCCGGACCCTGAAAAACTGTTTTTT

j_gene: TRBJ1-2
abundance: .
v_gene: TRBV6-5
d_gene: .
CDR3aa: CATLRGRVDNYGYTF
CDR3nt: TGTGCCACCCTGAGGGGCAGGGTGGACAACTATGGCTACACCTTC

j_gene: TRBJ2-2
abundance: .
v_gene: TRBV19
d_gene: TRBD2
CDR3aa: CASGTSGTTGELFF
CDR3nt: TGTGCCAGTGGGACTAGCGGGACCACCGGGGAGCTGTTTTTT

j_gene: TRBJ2-1
abundance: once
v_gene: TRBV7-2
d_gene: .
CDR3aa: CASSYPGTSSYNEQFF
CDR3nt: TGTGCCAGCAGCTACCCGGGTACAAGCTCCTACAATGAGCAGTTCTTC

j_gene: TRBJ1-3
abundance: .
v_gene: TRBV28
d_gene: TRBD1
CDR3aa: CASSTTGVAGNTIYF
CDR3nt: TGTGCCAGCAGTACCACAGGGGTAGCTGGAAACACCATATATTTT

j_gene: TRBJ2-1
abundance: .
v_gene: TRBV28
d_gene: .
CDR3aa: CASSFGRELAEQFF
CDR3nt: TGTGCCAGCAGTTTTGGGCGAGAGCTGGCTGAGCAGTTCTTC

j_gene: TRBJ2-3
abundance: .
v_gene: TRBV5-4
d_gene: TRBD1
CDR3aa: CASSRGGQGPDTQYF
CDR3nt: TGTGCCAGCAGCCGGGGGGGACAGGGGCCAGATACGCAGTATTTT

j_gene: TRBJ1-5
abundance: few
v_gene: TRBV7-9
d_gene: .
CDR3aa: CASSVTGGQPQHF
CDR3nt: TGTGCCAGCAGCGTGACAGGAGGTCAGCCCCAGCATTTT

j_gene: TRBJ1-2
abundance: .
v_gene: TRBV28
d_gene: .
CDR3aa: CASSQQGLYNYGYTF
CDR3nt: TGTGCCAGCAGTCAACAGGGACTGTATAACTATGGCTACACCTTC

j_gene: TRBJ2-7
abundance: few
v_gene: TRBV6-1
d_gene: TRBD2
CDR3aa: CASRKLADGAYEQYF
CDR3nt: TGTGCCAGCAGGAAACTAGCGGATGGGGCCTACGAGCAGTACTTC

j_gene: TRBJ1-2
abundance: .
v_gene: TRBV18
d_gene: .
CDR3aa: CASSLTTQSYGYTF
CDR3nt: TGTGCCAGCTCACTTACCACCCAGTCTTATGGCTACACCTTC

j_gene: TRBJ2-1
abundance: .
v_gene: TRBV10-3
d_gene: .
CDR3aa: CAISGSPSALGTEQFF
CDR3nt: TGTGCCATCAGTGGAAGCCCTAGCGCGCTTGGCACTGAGCAGTTCTTC

j_gene: TRBJ2-1
abundance: .
v_gene: TRBV7-9
d_gene: TRBD1
CDR3aa: CASSLEQGAYNEQFF
CDR3nt: TGTGCCAGCAGCTTAGAACAGGGGGCGTACAATGAGCAGTTCTTC

j_gene: TRBJ2-2
abundance: once
v_gene: TRBV19
d_gene: .
CDR3aa: CASSIEVGKRWLFF
CDR3nt: TGTGCCAGTAGTATAGAAGTGGGGAAGCGCTGGCTGTTTTTT

j_gene: TRBJ1-2
abundance: .
v_gene: TRBV7-2
d_gene: TRBD1
CDR3aa: CASSLAQPWQGVSYGYTF
CDR3nt: TGTGCCAGCAGCTTAGCCCAACCGTGGCAGGGGGTGTCCTATGGCTACACCTTC

j_gene: TRBJ2-1
abundance: .
v_gene: TRBV28
d_gene: .
CDR3aa: CASTGTSYNEQFF
CDR3nt: TGTGCCAGCACCGGGACCTCCTACAATGAGCAGTTCTTC

j_gene: TRBJ1-1
abundance: .
v_gene: TRBV2
d_gene: .
CDR3aa: CASSEGTLAEAFF
CDR3nt: TGTGCCAGCAGTGAAGGTACTCTGGCTGAAGCTTTCTTT

j_gene: TRBJ1-5
abundance: .
v_gene: TRBV5-8
d_gene: .
CDR3aa: CASSPRAYSNQPQHF
CDR3nt: TGTGCCAGCAGCCCGAGAGCGTATAGCAATCAGCCCCAGCATTTT

j_gene: TRBJ1-1
abundance: many
v_gene: TRBV25-1
d_gene: .
CDR3aa: CASSERGWGTEAFF
CDR3nt: TGTGCCAGCAGTGAAAGGGGGTGGGGCACTGAAGCTTTCTTT

j_gene: TRBJ2-7
abundance: .
v_gene: TRBV18
d_gene: TRBD1
CDR3aa: CASSPTGGRQNYEQYF
CDR3nt: TGTGCCAGCTCCCCGACAGGGGGTAGGCAAAACTACGAGCAGTACTTC

j_gene: TRBJ2-3
abundance: once
v_gene: TRBV7-3
d_gene: TRBD2
CDR3aa: CASSLREGDTQYF
CDR3nt: TGTGCCAGCAGCTTGAGGGAGGGGGATACGCAGTATTTT

j_gene: TRBJ2-1
abundance: .
v_gene: TRBV4-2
d_gene: TRBD2
CDR3aa: CASSQELAGGSYNEQFF
CDR3nt: TGTGCCAGCAGCCAAGAACTAGCGGGAGGCTCCTACAATGAGCAGTTCTTC

j_gene: TRBJ1-1
abundance: many
v_gene: TRBV29-1
d_gene: TRBD1
CDR3aa: CSALPPTGFRAFF
CDR3nt: TGCAGCGCCTTGCCGCCGACAGGGTTTCGCGCTTTCTTT

j_gene: TRBJ2-7
abundance: .
v_gene: TRBV2
d_gene: TRBD2
CDR3aa: CASSWTSTHEQYF
CDR3nt: TGTGCCAGCAGTTGGACTAGCACTCACGAGCAGTACTTC